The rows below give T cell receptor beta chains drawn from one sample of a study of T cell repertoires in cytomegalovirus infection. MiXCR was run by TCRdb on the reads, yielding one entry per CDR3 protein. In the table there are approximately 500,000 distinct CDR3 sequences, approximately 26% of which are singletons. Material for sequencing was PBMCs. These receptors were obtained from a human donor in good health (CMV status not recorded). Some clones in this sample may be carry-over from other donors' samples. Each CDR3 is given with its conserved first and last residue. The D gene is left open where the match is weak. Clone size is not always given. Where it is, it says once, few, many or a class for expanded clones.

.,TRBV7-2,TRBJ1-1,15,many,TGTGCCAGCAGCTTAGTAGGAGGGGCGAACACTGAAGCTTTCTTT,CASSLVGGANTEAFF
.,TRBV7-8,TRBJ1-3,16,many,TGTGCCAGCAGCCCCACCGTCAGAGTCTCTGGAAACACCATATATTTT,CASSPTVRVSGNTIYF
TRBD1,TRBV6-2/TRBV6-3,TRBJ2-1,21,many,TGTGCCAGCAGTTATTTGACGACGGGAAAAAGCGAGGGACAGGGTAACCATGAGCAGTTCTTC,CASSYLTTGKSEGQGNHEQFF
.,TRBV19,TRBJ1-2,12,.,TGTGCCAGTAGTATCGATCGGGGTGGCTACACCTTC,CASSIDRGGYTF
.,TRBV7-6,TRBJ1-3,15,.,TGTGCCAGCAGCTTAGCCCAGGTCTCTGGAAACACCATATATTTT,CASSLAQVSGNTIYF
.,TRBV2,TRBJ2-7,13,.,TGTGCCAGCAGTGCTCCCGACTTGGGTGAGCAGTACTTC,CASSAPDLGEQYF
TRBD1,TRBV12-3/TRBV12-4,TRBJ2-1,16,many,TGTGCCAGCAGGGGGACAGGGGGAAGCTCCTACAATGAGCAGTTCTTC,CASRGTGGSSYNEQFF
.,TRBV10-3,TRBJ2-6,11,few,TGTGCCATCTCTGGGGCCAACGTCCTGACTTTC,CAISGANVLTF
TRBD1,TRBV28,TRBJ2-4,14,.,TGTGCCAGCAGTTGGCTGACAGGGGCTGGCATTCAGTACTTC,CASSWLTGAGIQYF
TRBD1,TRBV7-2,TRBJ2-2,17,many,TGTGCCAGCAGCCCCCCGGGCAGGGGGCCGAACACCGGGGAGCTGTTTTTT,CASSPPGRGPNTGELFF
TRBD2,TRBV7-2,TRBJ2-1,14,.,TGTGCCAGCAGCTTAGGGGGTAGCGGGAGAAATGAGTTCTTC,CASSLGGSGRNEFF
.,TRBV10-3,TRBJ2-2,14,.,TGTGCCATCAGTGGGCAGGTCCTGGCCGGGGAGCTGTTTTTT,CAISGQVLAGELFF
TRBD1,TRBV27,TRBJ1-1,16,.,TGTGCCAGCAGAACGAACAGGGGCCCGAGGGGAACTGAAGCTTTCTTT,CASRTNRGPRGTEAFF
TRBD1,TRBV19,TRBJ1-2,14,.,TGTGCCAGTAGTGCCAGGGGGGACAACTATGGCTACACCTTC,CASSARGDNYGYTF
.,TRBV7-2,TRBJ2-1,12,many,TGTGCCAGCAGCTTAGATGCTCGGGAGCAGTTCTTC,CASSLDAREQFF
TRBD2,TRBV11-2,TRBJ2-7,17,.,TGTGCCAGCAGCTTCTCTACTAGCGGGAGTATGGACTACGAGCAGTACTTC,CASSFSTSGSMDYEQYF
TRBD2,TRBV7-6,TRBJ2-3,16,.,TGTGCCAGCAGCTTAGGGCCTAGCGGGAGTACAGATACGCAGTATTTT,CASSLGPSGSTDTQYF
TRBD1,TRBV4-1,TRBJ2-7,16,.,TGCGCCAGCAGCCAAGTTCCGGGACAGGGGTCCTACGAGCAGTACTTC,CASSQVPGQGSYEQYF
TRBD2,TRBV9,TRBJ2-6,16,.,TGTGCCAGCAGCGTAGGACTAGCTTACGGGGCCAACGTCCTGACTTTC,CASSVGLAYGANVLTF
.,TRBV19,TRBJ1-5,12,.,TGTGCCAGCCACGGGGGGGATCAGCCCCAGCATTTT,CASHGGDQPQHF
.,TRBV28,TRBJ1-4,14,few,TGTGCCAGCAGTTTACCAGGACAGTCTGAAAAACTGTTTTTT,CASSLPGQSEKLFF
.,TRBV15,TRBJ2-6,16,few,TGTGCCACCAGCACGGGGTTATTCTCTGGGGCCAACGTCCTGACTTTC,CATSTGLFSGANVLTF
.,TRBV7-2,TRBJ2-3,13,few,TGTGCCAGCAGCTTACAAACGCCAGATACGCAGTATTTT,CASSLQTPDTQYF
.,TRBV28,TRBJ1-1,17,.,TGTGCCAGCACCGGATGGGGGGAGATGGCCTTGAACACTGAAGCTTTCTTT,CASTGWGEMALNTEAFF
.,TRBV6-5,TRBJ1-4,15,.,TGTGCCAGCAGTTACTCGAGGGGGGTGGTGGAAAAACTGTTTTTT,CASSYSRGVVEKLFF
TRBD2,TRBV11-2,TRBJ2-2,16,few,TGTGCCAGCAGCTTGTGGCTAGCGGGAGTAACCGGGGAGCTGTTTTTT,CASSLWLAGVTGELFF
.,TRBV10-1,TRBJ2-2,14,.,TGCGCCAGCAGTGTACTAGCGAACACCGGGGAGCTGTTTTTT,CASSVLANTGELFF
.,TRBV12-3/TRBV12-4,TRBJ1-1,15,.,TGTGCCAGCAGTTTAAGGTCAGGGTTTGTGACTGAAGCTTTCTTT,CASSLRSGFVTEAFF
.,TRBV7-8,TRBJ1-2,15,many,TGTGCCAGCAGCTTAGGCCTTAGGGAGATCTATGGCTACACCTTC,CASSLGLREIYGYTF
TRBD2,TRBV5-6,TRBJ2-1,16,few,TGTGCCAGCAGCCCTGACCGGACTAGCGGCTACAATGAGCAGTTCTTC,CASSPDRTSGYNEQFF
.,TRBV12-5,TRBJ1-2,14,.,TGTGCTAGTGGTCTGGGAGGAAACAACTATGGCTACACCTTC,CASGLGGNNYGYTF
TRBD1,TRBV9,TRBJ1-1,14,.,TGTGCCAGCAGCGGGACCGGGACAGGTCTTAAAGCTTTCTTT,CASSGTGTGLKAFF
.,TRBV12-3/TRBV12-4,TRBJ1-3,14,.,TGTGCCAGCAGACTACAGGGAACTGGAAACACCATATATTTT,CASRLQGTGNTIYF
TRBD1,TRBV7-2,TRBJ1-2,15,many,TGTGCCAGCAGCTTAGGTGGACAGGAGATTTATGGCTACACCTTC,CASSLGGQEIYGYTF
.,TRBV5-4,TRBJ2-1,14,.,TGTGCCAGCAGCCCCGCCGGGAGCGGCAATGAGCAGTTCTTC,CASSPAGSGNEQFF
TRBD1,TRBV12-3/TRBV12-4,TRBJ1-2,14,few,TGTGCCAGCAGTCTTACAGGGGGCGGCAGTGGCTACACCTTC,CASSLTGGGSGYTF
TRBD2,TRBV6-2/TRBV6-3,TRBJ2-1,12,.,TGTGCCAGCCGTACCCCTGGGACTACCCAGTTCTTC,CASRTPGTTQFF
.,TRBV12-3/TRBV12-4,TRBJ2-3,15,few,TGTGCCAGCAGAACCAGACCTGTTCTCACAGATACGCAGTATTTT,CASRTRPVLTDTQYF
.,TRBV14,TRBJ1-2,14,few,TGTGCCAGCAGCCTGGGGCCGGGGGCGCCCGGCTACACCTTC,CASSLGPGAPGYTF
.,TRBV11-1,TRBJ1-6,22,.,TGTGCCAGCAGCTTAGCATCCGCCCCGGTGAGAGGGGAAGGAACCTATAATTCACCCCTCCACTTT,CASSLASAPVRGEGTYNSPLHF
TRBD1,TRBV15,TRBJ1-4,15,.,TGTGCCACCAGAGTTCCGGGACAGCTTAATGAAAAACTGTTTTTT,CATRVPGQLNEKLFF
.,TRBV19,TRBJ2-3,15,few,TGTGCCAGTAGTATAGGCCGGGGTGGGACAGATACGCAGTATTTT,CASSIGRGGTDTQYF
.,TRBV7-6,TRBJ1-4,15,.,TGTGCCAGCAGCCTTCGACAGTCAACTAATGAAAGACTGTTTTTT,CASSLRQSTNERLFF